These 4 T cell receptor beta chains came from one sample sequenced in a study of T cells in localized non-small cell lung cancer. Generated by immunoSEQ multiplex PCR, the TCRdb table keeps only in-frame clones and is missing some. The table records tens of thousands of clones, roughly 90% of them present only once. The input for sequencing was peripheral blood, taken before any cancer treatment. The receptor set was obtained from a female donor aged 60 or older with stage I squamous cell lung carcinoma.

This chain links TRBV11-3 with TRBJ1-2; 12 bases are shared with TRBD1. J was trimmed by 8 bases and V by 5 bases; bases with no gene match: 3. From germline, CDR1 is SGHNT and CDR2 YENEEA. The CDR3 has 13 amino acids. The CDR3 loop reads CASSMGQGAGYTF. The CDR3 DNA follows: TGTGCCAGCAGCATGGGACAGGGGGCGGGCTACACCTTC.

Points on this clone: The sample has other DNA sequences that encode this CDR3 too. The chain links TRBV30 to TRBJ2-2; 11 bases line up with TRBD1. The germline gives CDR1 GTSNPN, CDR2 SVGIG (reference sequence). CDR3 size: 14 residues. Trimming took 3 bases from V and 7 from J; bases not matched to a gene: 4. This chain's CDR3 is CAWRGTGGGGELFF. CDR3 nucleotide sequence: TGTGCCTGGAGGGGGACAGGGGGTGGCGGGGAGCTGTTTTTT.

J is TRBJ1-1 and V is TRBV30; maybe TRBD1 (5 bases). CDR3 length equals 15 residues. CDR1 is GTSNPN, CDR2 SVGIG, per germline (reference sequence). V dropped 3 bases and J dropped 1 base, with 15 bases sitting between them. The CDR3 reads CAWSRIGQANTEAFF. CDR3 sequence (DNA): TGTGCCTGGAGCCGCATCGGACAAGCGAACACTGAAGCTTTCTTT.

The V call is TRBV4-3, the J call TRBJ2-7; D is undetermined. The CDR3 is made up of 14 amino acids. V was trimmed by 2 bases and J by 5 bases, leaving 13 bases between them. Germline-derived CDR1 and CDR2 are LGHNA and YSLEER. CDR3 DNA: TGCGCCAGCAGCCAACGCTTACCCCCCAACGAGCAGTACTTC. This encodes CASSQRLPPNEQYF.